The 26 T cell receptor beta chains below all came from one sample that was sequenced in a study of blood T cell repertoires in COVID-19. Clones were read by immunoSEQ multiplex PCR, and TCRdb kept only the in-frame ones, dropping some. The sample includes about 39,000 clones, approximately 90% of them seen just once. The sequenced sample consisted of peripheral blood. All receptors derive from a man in his fifties or sixties with active COVID-19.

This chain joins TRBV7-3 and TRBJ2-3; possible D gene TRBD1, 6 bases. V was shortened by 4 bases and J by 1 base, with 15 bases between the two germline ends. Looked up from germline, CDR1 is SGHTA and CDR2 is FQGTGA. The CDR3 length is 16 residues. The CDR3 protein is CASSSEGVGGTDTQYF. In nucleotides, the CDR3 is TGTGCCAGCAGCTCCGAGGGGGTTGGGGGCACAGATACGCAGTATTTT. Filled out from reference TRBV7-3 and TRBJ2-3, the complete variable domain reads GAGVSQTPSNKVTEKGKYVELRCDPISGHTALYWYRQSLGQGPEFLIYFQGTGAADDSGLPNDRFFAVRPEGSVSTLKIQRTERGDSAVYLCASSSEGVGGTDTQYFGPGTRLTVL.

The chain has TRBV18 and TRBJ1-3; D unclear. This CDR3 comprises 15 residues. V dropped 2 bases and J dropped 1 base, with 9 bases sitting between them. Germline lookup yields CDR1 KGHSH and CDR2 LQKENI. Written as DNA, the CDR3 is TGTGCCAGCTCACCAGGCACCAATTCTGGAAACACCATATATTTT. Translating it yields CASSPGTNSGNTIYF.

The rearrangement uses TRBV19 and TRBJ2-3; D might be TRBD1 (6 bases). The germline V gene has CDR1 LNHDA and CDR2 SQIVND (reference sequence). V lost 6 bases, J lost 2 bases, and 12 bases lay in between. This CDR3 is built from 14 residues. Here the CDR3 reads CASSPKGDTDTQYF. CDR3 sequence (DNA): TGTGCCAGTAGCCCTAAGGGGGACACAGATACGCAGTATTTT. The full variable domain, completed using reference TRBV19 and TRBJ2-3, is DGGITQSPKYLFRKEGQNVTLSCEQNLNHDAMYWYRQDPGQGLRLIYYSQIVNDFQKGDIAEGYSVSREKKESFPLTVTSAQKNPTAFYLCASSPKGDTDTQYFGPGTRLTVL.

This chain connects TRBV2 to TRBJ2-3; 13 bases match TRBD2. V shed 9 bases, J shed 4 bases, and the junction held 10 bases outside the gene matches. The CDR3 runs 16 residues. Germline V gene lookup returns CDR1 SNHLY and CDR2 FYNNEI. The CDR3 loop is CASEGGTSGMADTQYF. Here the CDR3 DNA reads TGTGCCAGTGAAGGAGGGACTAGCGGGATGGCAGATACGCAGTATTTT.

The chain links TRBV19 to TRBJ1-1; D perhaps matches TRBD1 (6 bases). This CDR3 is built from 16 residues. Trimming cost V 3 bases and J 0 bases, with 14 bases left between them. Germline CDR1 reads LNHDA; CDR2 reads SQIVND (reference sequence). CDR3 loop: CASSILRGSLNTEAFF. CDR3 DNA sequence: TGTGCCAGTAGTATTCTTAGGGGGTCTTTGAACACTGAAGCTTTCTTT.

The rearrangement links TRBV5-4 to TRBJ1-4; D gene unclear. Between the trimmed V and J ends, which lost 2 bases and 0 bases, there was a span of 8 bases. The CDR3 is 15 residues long. The germline V gene has CDR1 SGHNT and CDR2 YYREEE (reference sequence). DNA of the CDR3: TGTGCCAGCAGCTTAGGAGGAACAACTAATGAAAAACTGTTTTTT. This encodes CASSLGGTTNEKLFF.

Only one count was recorded for this clone. This chain connects TRBV19 to TRBJ2-7; 8 bases agree with TRBD2. CDR1 is LNHDA and CDR2 is SQIVND in the germline V gene (reference sequence). The CDR3 length is 15 residues. V was clipped by 7 bases and J by 3 bases; unmatched bases: 11. CDR3 DNA: TGTGCCAGTACCCTAGCTAGCGGGTCTTTCTACGAGCAGTACTTC. This codes for CASTLASGSFYEQYF.

Comment on this clone: The junction does not match germline at one end; this may be a read error. This chain connects TRBV27 to TRBJ1-3; 10 bases agree with TRBD1. This CDR3 spans 17 amino acids. Germline V gene sequence: CDR1 MNHEY, CDR2 SMNVEV (reference sequence). The CDR3: CASSISTGGNSGNTIYF. DNA for the CDR3: TGTGCCAGCAGTATATCGACAGGGGGCAACTCTGGAAACACCATATATTTT.

The chain carries TRBV5-4 and TRBJ2-3; TRBD1 matches at 7 bases. The germline CDR1 and CDR2 sequences are SGHNT and YYREEE (reference sequence). The CDR3 covers 15 residues. Trimming removed 0 bases from V and 1 base from J; junction bases left unmatched: 2. The DNA of the CDR3 is TGTGCCAGCAGCTTGGGAACAGGGGGCACAGATACGCAGTATTTT. It specifies CASSLGTGGTDTQYF.

The chain combines TRBV9 with TRBJ2-7; 7 bases are a match to TRBD1. From germline, CDR1 is SGDLS and CDR2 YYNGEE. Trimming took 5 bases from V and 6 from J; bases not matched to a gene: 11. The CDR3 sequence is 14 residues long. The CDR3 region has the DNA TGTGCCAGCAGTATAACGGACAGGTCCGGCGAGCAGTACTTC. This gives the protein CASSITDRSGEQYF.

This rearrangement joins TRBV19 to TRBJ1-3, with 9 bases fitting TRBD1. Germline CDR1 is LNHDA and CDR2 is SQIVND (reference sequence). This CDR3 region has 16 residues. Trimming took 6 bases from V and 1 from J; bases not matched to a gene: 7. The CDR3 DNA reads TGTGCCAGTAGCCTAACAGGGGGCCTATCTGGAAACACCATATATTTT. Its translation is CASSLTGGLSGNTIYF.

In nucleotides, the CDR3 is TGTGCCAGCAGCTTGATGGGACAGGGAGTTGAGGCCGGGGAGCTGTTTTTT. Translated, it gives CASSLMGQGVEAGELFF. The chain employs TRBV5-5 and TRBJ2-2; TRBD1 matches at 9 bases. CDR3 size: 17 residues. From germline, CDR1 is SGHKS and CDR2 YYEKEE (reference sequence). V shed 1 base, J shed 6 bases, and the junction held 10 bases outside the gene matches.

This chain joins TRBV25-1 and TRBJ2-2; perhaps TRBD1 as D (6 bases). Trimming pared 8 bases from V and 0 bases from J, leaving 22 bases between. The CDR3 consists of 18 residues. Germline CDR1 and CDR2: MGHDK and SYGVNS. CDR3 amino acids: CASCPVQGKGSNTGELFF. DNA for the CDR3: TGTGCCAGCTGTCCGGTGCAGGGGAAGGGCTCGAACACCGGGGAGCTGTTTTTT.

V and J are TRBV7-9 and TRBJ2-1; TRBD2 matches at 9 bases. Germline V gene lookup returns CDR1 SEHNR and CDR2 FQNEAQ (reference sequence). With V trimmed by 7 bases and J by 2 bases, 9 bases remained unmatched. The CDR3 sequence is 16 residues long. The CDR3, as DNA: TGTGCCAGCACCGGAGTTGGCGGGAGGGCCTACAATGAGCAGTTCTTC. Protein sequence: CASTGVGGRAYNEQFF.

This chain connects TRBV5-1 to TRBJ2-4; TRBD1 matches 8 bases. Germline V gene data show CDR1 as SGHRS and CDR2 as YFSETQ. Losses at the gene ends were 4 bases for V and 7 bases for J; bases not matched to a gene: 7. This CDR3 spans 14 amino acids. The DNA of the CDR3 is TGCGCCAGCAGCATAGGGGACAGGACGAACATTCAGTACTTC. Residues: CASSIGDRTNIQYF.

V gene TRBV6-1 combines with J gene TRBJ2-3; D is ambiguous. CDR1 and CDR2 from the germline V gene are MNHNS and SASEGT. V dropped 2 bases and J dropped 0 bases, with 9 bases sitting between them. The CDR3 runs 15 residues. CDR3 loop: CASSELVSSTDTQYF. DNA of the CDR3: TGTGCCAGCAGTGAATTAGTATCTAGCACAGATACGCAGTATTTT.

This chain connects TRBV7-3 to TRBJ1-5, with TRBD1 identical over 7 bases. Germline CDR1 SGHTA, CDR2 FQGTGA. CDR3 length: 15 amino acids. J lost 7 bases, V lost 8 bases, and 14 bases had no gene match. CDR3 bases: TGTGCCAGCTCCCAGGGGGGTTTAAGGCACCAGCCCCAGCATTTT. Its translation: CASSQGGLRHQPQHF.

The chain couples TRBV7-3 to TRBJ2-3, with a weak D call TRBD2 (5 bases). The CDR3 is made up of 14 amino acids. The germline gives CDR1 SGHTA, CDR2 FQGTGA. Trimming left V 4 bases short and J 0 bases short, with 8 bases between. The CDR3 sequence is CASSSRTSTDTQYF. For the CDR3, the DNA is TGTGCCAGCAGCTCTAGGACTAGCACAGATACGCAGTATTTT.

The chain is built from TRBV30 and TRBJ2-7; 11 nucleotides align to TRBD2. This CDR3 is 15 amino acids long. With V trimmed by 2 bases and J by 2 bases, 5 bases remained unmatched. Germline V CDR1 and CDR2: GTSNPN, SVGIG (reference sequence). CDR3 loop: CAWSIAGGRTYEQYF. The CDR3 region has the DNA TGTGCCTGGAGTATAGCGGGGGGGCGCACCTACGAGCAGTACTTC.

The chain links TRBV5-1 to TRBJ2-5, with no clear D. Per the germline V gene, CDR1 is SGHRS and CDR2 is YFSETQ. V lost 4 bases to trimming and J lost 3 bases, with 4 bases between them. The CDR3 sequence is 11 residues long. The chain's CDR3 is CASSHKETQYF. CDR3 bases: TGCGCCAGCAGCCACAAAGAGACCCAGTACTTC.

The rearrangement links TRBV30 to TRBJ1-1; maybe TRBD1 (6 bases). In germline, CDR1 is GTSNPN, CDR2 SVGIG (reference sequence). The V end lost 0 bases, the J end lost 3 bases, and 14 bases lay between the germline ends. CDR3 length: 15 amino acids. The CDR3 here is CAWSVWGRVDTEAFF. The CDR3 region has the DNA TGTGCCTGGAGTGTGTGGGGGCGAGTGGACACTGAAGCTTTCTTT.

The gene calls are TRBV19 and TRBJ1-4; unclear D gene. The CDR3 is 15 amino acids. Germline CDR1 is LNHDA and CDR2 is SQIVND (reference sequence). Deletions cut 6 bases from V and 4 bases from J, with 15 bases between. The CDR3 region is CASRVAGFGNEKLFF. The CDR3 nucleotides are TGTGCCAGTAGAGTCGCGGGGTTCGGTAATGAAAAACTGTTTTTT.

The chain employs TRBV7-6 and TRBJ2-3, with D perhaps matching TRBD2 (5 bases). Trimming took 0 bases from V and 1 from J, leaving 5 bases between them. The CDR3 spans 14 residues. CDR1 is SGHVS and CDR2 is FNYEAQ in the germline V gene. The CDR3, as DNA: TGTGCCAGCAGCTTAGCGGGAGGCACAGATACGCAGTATTTT. As protein: CASSLAGGTDTQYF.

The CDR3: CATRTPNQETQYF. CDR3 DNA: TGTGCCACCCGGACTCCAAACCAAGAGACCCAGTACTTC. V is TRBV15 and J is TRBJ2-5, with D maybe TRBD2 (5 bases). The CDR3 has 13 residues. Trimming removed 8 bases from V and 0 bases from J, with 10 bases in between. CDR1 is LNHNV, CDR2 YYDKDF, per germline (reference sequence). Full variable domain (rest looked up from reference TRBV15 and TRBJ2-5): DAMVIQNPRYQVTQFGKPVTLSCSQTLNHNVMYWYQQKSSQAPKLLFHYYDKDFNNEADTPDNFQSRRPNTSFCFLDIRSPGLGDTAMYLCATRTPNQETQYFGPGTRLLVL.

This chain connects TRBV2 to TRBJ1-6; D is ambiguous. V was shortened by 4 bases and J by 7 bases, with 8 bases between the two germline ends. This CDR3 contains 13 residues. CDR1 is SNHLY, CDR2 FYNNEI, per germline. The CDR3: CASSATWNSPLHF. In nucleotides, the CDR3 is TGTGCCAGCAGTGCGACTTGGAATTCACCCCTCCACTTT.

V gene TRBV5-4 combines with J gene TRBJ1-3, with a tentative D call TRBD1 (5 bases). The germline V gene encodes CDR1 SGHNT and CDR2 YYREEE (reference sequence). This CDR3 comprises 16 residues. Trimming shortened V by 4 bases and J by 1 base, and 15 bases separated the two germline ends. The DNA of the CDR3 is TGTGCCAGCAGCGTAAAAGGCGGGGGGTCTGGAAACACCATATATTTT. The encoded protein is CASSVKGGGSGNTIYF. Full variable domain (outside the CDR3, taken from reference TRBV5-4 and TRBJ1-3): ETGVTQSPTHLIKTRGQQVTLRCSSQSGHNTVSWYQQALGQGPQFIFQYYREEENGRGNFPPRFSGLQFPNYSSELNVNALELDDSALYLCASSVKGGGSGNTIYFGEGSWLTVV.